This TCR beta chain was recorded in a study of T cell responses to AZD1222 COVID-19 vaccine. Second doses were pooled across both intervals (about 4 or about 12 weeks). The CDR3 length is 16 residues. Germline CDR1 MGHDK, CDR2 SYGVNS. With V trimmed by 5 bases and J by 4 bases, 10 bases remained unmatched. Sequenced by immunoSEQ multiplex PCR; TCRdb stores in-frame clones only, minus some. This repertoire shows 58,000 or so clones, 80% to 90% found once; its top ten account for 6.9%. In this sample, this clone turned up a few times. The rearrangement links TRBV25-1 to TRBJ2-3, with 9 bases fitting TRBD1. This specimen consisted of peripheral blood, obtained 28 days after the second AZD1222 dose. The TCR originated in an adult who received the AZD1222 COVID-19 vaccine. CDR3 sequence: CASSLPGQGSADTQYF. CDR3 nucleotide sequence: TGTGCCAGCAGTCTCCCGGGACAGGGTTCCGCAGATACGCAGTATTTT.